This T cell receptor (beta chain) derives from a study of PD-L1 blockade in urothelial cancer. Study as a whole: The study started patients on atezolizumab in about 2014, giving 1,200 mg intravenously every 3 weeks. Timepoints chosen for blood analysis were 3 weeks (second dose) and 6 weeks after treatment start. When blood samples were assessed, the median T cell count was about 140,000.

Germline V gene data show CDR1 as SGHDN and CDR2 as FVKESK. There are 17 residues in the CDR3. Trimming left V 2 bases short and J 5 bases short, with 21 bases between. Stated time point: pretreatment peripheral blood. The protocol was immunoSEQ multiplex PCR, while the TCRdb copy is restricted to in-frame clones and leaves out a portion. The sample contains tens of thousands of clones, 90% of which appear only once. The receptor's source is a man aged 60 to 69 with urothelial cancer. This sample comprised PBMCs, obtained around atezolizumab (anti-PD-L1) treatment. The chain joins TRBV14 to TRBJ1-1; D gene ambiguous. CDR3 region: CASSQTGNARTLTEAFF. The CDR3 nucleotides read TGTGCCAGCAGCCAAACGGGGAACGCTCGAACACTTACTGAAGCTTTCTTT.